One and the same sample provided the 7 T cell receptor beta chains below, sequenced in a study of cytomegalovirus exposure and HLA in healthy donors. In the PCR, 60 Vbeta and 13 Jbeta primers were used. Only in-frame clones appear in the TCRdb table, and some are missing; sequencing was by immunoSEQ multiplex PCR. The repertoire has some 150,000 clones, approximately 86% of them found once; the top ten carry 1.5%. The sample comprised PBMCs. The receptors originated from a male donor in good health and CMV-seronegative.

A single count supports this clone. The J gene is TRBJ1-6, the V gene TRBV4-2, with 9 positions matching TRBD1. V shed 3 bases, J shed 7 bases, and the junction held 1 base outside the gene matches. The CDR3 is 14 amino acids. CDR1 and CDR2 (germline): LGHNA, YNFKEQ. CDR3 region: CASSQGTGNSPLHF. As DNA, the CDR3 is TGTGCCAGCAGCCAGGGGACAGGGAATTCACCCCTCCACTTT.

V and J are TRBV14 and TRBJ2-1; D unresolved. CDR1 SGHDN and CDR2 FVKESK come from the germline V gene. This CDR3 spans 17 amino acids. The V end lost 3 bases, the J end lost 0 bases, and 15 bases lay between the germline ends. The DNA for the CDR3 is TGTGCCAGCAGCCACCTTAAGACATCCTACTCCTACAATGAGCAGTTCTTC. It translates to CASSHLKTSYSYNEQFF. The variable domain in full, completed from reference TRBV14 and TRBJ2-1, reads EAGVTQFPSHSVIEKGQTVTLRCDPISGHDNLYWYRRVMGKEIKFLLHFVKESKQDESGMPNNRFLAERTGGTYSTLKVQPAELEDSGVYFCASSHLKTSYSYNEQFFGPGTRLTVL.

This clone was seen just once. The chain joins TRBV19 to TRBJ1-1, with TRBD1 matching 7 bases. V lost 1 base, J lost 2 bases, and 4 bases stayed unmatched. Germline lookup yields CDR1 LNHDA and CDR2 SQIVND (reference sequence). The CDR3 sequence is 15 residues long. The CDR3 here is CASSIGRGHNTEAFF. In DNA form, the CDR3 reads TGTGCCAGTAGTATAGGGAGGGGGCATAACACTGAAGCTTTCTTT.

The sample holds a few counts of this clone. Within the sample, other DNA sequences also encode this same CDR3. The chain employs TRBV9 and TRBJ2-1, with D perhaps TRBD2 (5 bases). V was clipped by 0 bases and J by 0 bases, with 7 bases between them. The CDR3 spans 15 residues. Germline V CDR1 and CDR2: SGDLS, YYNGEE. The CDR3, as DNA: TGTGCCAGCAGCGTAGCGGGAACCTCCTACAATGAGCAGTTCTTC. This translates into CASSVAGTSYNEQFF.

The chain joins TRBV5-4 to TRBJ1-2; 11 bases fit TRBD1. The CDR3 is 14 residues long. Trimming took 6 bases from V and 8 from J; bases not matched to a gene: 9. Per germline, CDR1 SGHNT and CDR2 YYREEE (reference sequence). In DNA, the CDR3 is TGTGCCAGCAATCCCGGGACAGGGGGTCGGGGCTACACCTTC. This encodes CASNPGTGGRGYTF. Variable domain in full (rest from reference TRBV5-4 and TRBJ1-2): ETGVTQSPTHLIKTRGQQVTLRCSSQSGHNTVSWYQQALGQGPQFIFQYYREEENGRGNFPPRFSGLQFPNYSSELNVNALELDDSALYLCASNPGTGGRGYTFGSGTRLTVV.

The rearrangement uses TRBV2 and TRBJ1-1; no clear D gene. The length of the CDR3 is 14 residues. Germline V lookup: CDR1 SNHLY, CDR2 FYNNEI. Trimming removed 1 base at V and 1 base at J, with 7 bases between. The CDR3 protein is CASSEVSGNTEAFF. In DNA form, the CDR3 reads TGTGCCAGCAGTGAAGTGTCAGGGAACACTGAAGCTTTCTTT.

The V and J genes are TRBV28 and TRBJ2-7, with TRBD2 matching 7 bases. The germline CDR1 and CDR2 sequences are MDHEN and SYDVKM. Trimming at V came to 8 bases and at J to 1 base, leaving 11 bases not matched to a gene. There are 15 residues in the CDR3. The CDR3, as DNA: TGTGCCAGCGCTTCCGCACTGCGGGGGTCCTACGAGCAGTACTTC. The encoded protein is CASASALRGSYEQYF.